What follows describes a single T cell receptor beta chain. The antigen is not known. With 8 bases removed from V and 2 bases from J, the gap between germline ends came to 6 bases. The CDR3 runs to 11 residues. Germline V gene lookup returns CDR1 MNHEY and CDR2 SMNVEV (reference sequence). Time point indicated: week 11, during vaccination. Vaccination used 300 ug of mutant IDH1 20-mer peptide per dose, with topical imiquimod. Patients carried new grade 3 or 4 IDH1-mutant astrocytomas lacking nuclear ATRX. Produced via immunoSEQ multiplex PCR; TCRdb's table is partial and in-frame only. The repertoire holds fewer than 75,000 clones, with about 81% as singletons. The sample originates from a study of a mutant IDH1 vaccine in newly diagnosed glioma. Study as a whole: Scheduled for weeks 1, 3, 5, 7, 11, 15, 19 and 23, eight vaccinations were given to patients. Treated patients, averaging about 40 years, were roughly 62% male and about 40% female. Following radiotherapy alone, or alongside temozolomide cycles, vaccination was started after an interval of 4-6 weeks.

The V gene is TRBV27, the J gene TRBJ1-1; D perhaps matches TRBD1 (5 bases). This specimen consisted of PBMCs, obtained from a glioma patient whose treatment included an IDH1 peptide vaccine. This clonotype originated in a woman aged 45-59 years with glioma. CDR3 in DNA: TGTGCCAGCGGGGGTAACACTGAAGCTTTCTTT. Translating it yields CASGGNTEAFF.